This TCR beta chain was sequenced in a study of blood T cell repertoires in COVID-19. In the study overall: Italy, Spain and the United States were the sources of the convalescent and acute COVID-19 samples. In each case, the material was cDNA or gDNA derived from T cells, B-cell-depleted T cells, or PBMCs.

Germline CDR1 MGHRA, CDR2 YSYEKL. Trimming pared 1 base from V and 11 bases from J, leaving 12 bases between. The CDR3 totals 14 residues. Only in-frame clones appear in the TCRdb table, and some are missing; sequencing was by immunoSEQ multiplex PCR. Of about 200,000 clones listed, 80% to 90% are singletons. The V call is TRBV4-1, the J call TRBJ1-6, with a tentative D call TRBD1 (5 bases). The sequencing sample was made of peripheral blood. The TCR sequence derives from a human donor with active or convalescent COVID-19. The donor label of this sample is uncertain. CDR3 residues: CASSQVGQRAPLHF. The CDR3 coding sequence is TGCGCCAGCAGCCAAGTCGGACAAAGGGCACCCCTCCACTTT.